This record covers a single T cell receptor beta chain. The Seattle site enrolled patients during active infection and followed them longitudinally. These data are taken from a study of blood T cell repertoires in COVID-19. Study context: Samples of COVID-19 (acute and convalescent) were obtained from the United States, Italy and Spain. T cells, B-cell-depleted T cells, or PBMCs supplied cDNA or gDNA.

Authors' processing steps: Estimation of nucleated cell counts was performed using reference gene primer amplification. Generated by immunoSEQ multiplex PCR, the TCRdb table keeps only in-frame clones and is missing some. V and J calls and clone size are as listed in that table; D and trimming were resolved from the DNA. The sample holds about 300,000 clones, nearly 90% seen once. The source material was peripheral blood. This sequence was found in a young woman with COVID-19, enrolled during active disease.

As DNA, the CDR3 is TGCGCCAGCAGGGACAGGGTCTCCTACGAGCAGTACTTC. The encoded protein is CASRDRVSYEQYF. V is TRBV5-1 and J is TRBJ2-7; TRBD1 matches 8 bases. V gave up 5 bases and J gave up 0 bases; unmatched junction bases: 1. Per the germline V gene, CDR1 is SGHRS and CDR2 is YFSETQ. The CDR3 loop spans 13 amino acids. The whole variable domain, filled in from reference TRBV5-1 and TRBJ2-7, reads KAGVTQTPRYLIKTRGQQVTLSCSPISGHRSVSWYQQTPGQGLQFLFEYFSETQRNKGNFPGRFSGRQFSNSRSEMNVSTLELGDSALYLCASRDRVSYEQYFGPGTRLTVT.